This T cell receptor beta chain comes out of a study of human T cells and chemical hapten exposure. Overall study: Women made up most patients, who had alopecia areata, totalis or universalis. Overall study findings and caveats: Having alopecia, donors may respond immunologically unlike healthy people.

Germline V gene lookup returns CDR1 MNHNY and CDR2 SVGAGI (reference sequence). V was cut by 1 base and J by 2 bases, with 5 bases left in between. The CDR3 is 14 amino acids. In the original processing: Samples held a median of around 100,000 TCRs, range roughly 20,000–690,600. MiXCR, run by TCRdb on the RACE reads, gives a single entry per CDR3 protein. TCRdb, rather than the study authors, made the V and J calls. The sample holds roughly 94,000 distinct CDR3 sequences; over 7.5% are singletons and the top ten take just over 2%. With regard to this clonotype: Its specificity is not known.

Time point given: patch test 2, 6 weeks after DPC sensitization. Treatment indicated: therapeutic diphenylcyclopropenone sensitization with weekly scalp DPC. Researchers extracted total RNA from unfractionated whole blood. V usage is TRBV6-6 and J usage is TRBJ2-2; D remains unclear. The material was whole blood, obtained in connection with sensitization to the hapten diphenylcyclopropenone (DPC). This receptor was obtained from a woman between 40 and 50 years old with alopecia areata. Some clones in this sample may be carry-over from other donors' samples. Here the CDR3 reads CASSYLPNTGELFF. The DNA of the CDR3 is TGTGCCAGCAGTTACTTACCCAACACCGGGGAGCTGTTTTTT.